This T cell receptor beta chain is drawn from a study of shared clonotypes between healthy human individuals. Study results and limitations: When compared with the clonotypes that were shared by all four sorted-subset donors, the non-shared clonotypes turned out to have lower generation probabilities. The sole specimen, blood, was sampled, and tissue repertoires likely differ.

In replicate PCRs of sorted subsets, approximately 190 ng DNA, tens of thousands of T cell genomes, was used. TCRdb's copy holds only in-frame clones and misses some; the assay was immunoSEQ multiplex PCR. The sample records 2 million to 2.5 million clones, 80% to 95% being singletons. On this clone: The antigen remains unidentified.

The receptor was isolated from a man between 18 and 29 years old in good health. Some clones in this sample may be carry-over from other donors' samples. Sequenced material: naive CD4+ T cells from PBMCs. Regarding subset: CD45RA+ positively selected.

CDR3 region: CASTRSISYNEQFF. The CDR3 coding sequence is TGTGCCAGCACCAGGAGTATTTCCTACAATGAGCAGTTCTTC. The chain combines TRBV21-1 with TRBJ2-1. TRBV21-1 is termed a pseudogene. The CDR3 is 14 residues long.